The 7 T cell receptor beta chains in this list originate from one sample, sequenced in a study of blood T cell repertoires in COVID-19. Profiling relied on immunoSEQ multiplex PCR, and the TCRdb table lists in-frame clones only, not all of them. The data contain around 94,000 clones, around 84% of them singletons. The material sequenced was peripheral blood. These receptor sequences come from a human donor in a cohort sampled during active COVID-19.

The CDR3 here is CASSLVDTGELFF. DNA of the CDR3: TGTGCCAGCAGCCTAGTCGACACCGGGGAGCTGTTTTTT. This rearrangement joins TRBV13 to TRBJ2-2; D unclear. V was pared by 5 bases and J by 3 bases, with 7 bases between. The CDR3 runs to 13 residues. CDR1 PRHDT and CDR2 FYEKMQ come from the germline V gene (reference sequence).

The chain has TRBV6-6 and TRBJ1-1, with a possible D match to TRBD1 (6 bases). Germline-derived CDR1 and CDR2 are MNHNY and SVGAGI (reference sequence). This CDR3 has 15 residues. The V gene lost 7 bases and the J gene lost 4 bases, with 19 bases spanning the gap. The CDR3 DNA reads TGTGCCAGCACGGCTACCGGGACAAAGAGCACTGAAGCTTTCTTT. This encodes CASTATGTKSTEAFF.

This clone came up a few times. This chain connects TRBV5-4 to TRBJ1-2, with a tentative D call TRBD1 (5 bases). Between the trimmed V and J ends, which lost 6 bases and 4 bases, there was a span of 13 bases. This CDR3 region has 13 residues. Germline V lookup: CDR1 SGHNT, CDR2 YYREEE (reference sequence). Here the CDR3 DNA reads TGTGCCAGCAACGTCGGTGGGGCCTATGGCTACACCTTC. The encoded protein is CASNVGGAYGYTF. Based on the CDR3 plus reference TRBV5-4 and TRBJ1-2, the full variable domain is ETGVTQSPTHLIKTRGQQVTLRCSSQSGHNTVSWYQQALGQGPQFIFQYYREEENGRGNFPPRFSGLQFPNYSSELNVNALELDDSALYLCASNVGGAYGYTFGSGTRLTVV.

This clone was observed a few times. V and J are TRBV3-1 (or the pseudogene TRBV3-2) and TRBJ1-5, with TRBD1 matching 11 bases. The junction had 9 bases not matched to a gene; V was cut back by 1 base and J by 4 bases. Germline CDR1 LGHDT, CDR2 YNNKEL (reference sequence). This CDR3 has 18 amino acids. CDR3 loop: CASSQGYVGTGGNQPQHF. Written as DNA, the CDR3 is TGTGCCAGCAGCCAAGGGTACGTTGGGACAGGGGGTAATCAGCCCCAGCATTTT.

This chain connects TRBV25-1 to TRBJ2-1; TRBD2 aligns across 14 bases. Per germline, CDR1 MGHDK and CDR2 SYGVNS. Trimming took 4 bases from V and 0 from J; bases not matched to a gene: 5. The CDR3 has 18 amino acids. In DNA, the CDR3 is TGTGCCAGCAGTGGACTAGCGGGGGGGCTCAGCTCCTACAATGAGCAGTTCTTC. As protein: CASSGLAGGLSSYNEQFF.

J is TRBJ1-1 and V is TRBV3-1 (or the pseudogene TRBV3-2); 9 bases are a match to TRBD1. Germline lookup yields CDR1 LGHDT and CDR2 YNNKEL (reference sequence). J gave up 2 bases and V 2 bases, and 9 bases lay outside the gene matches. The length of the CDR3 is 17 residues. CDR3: CASSQRQGEMGNTEAFF. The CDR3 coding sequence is TGTGCCAGCAGCCAACGACAGGGGGAAATGGGAAACACTGAAGCTTTCTTT.

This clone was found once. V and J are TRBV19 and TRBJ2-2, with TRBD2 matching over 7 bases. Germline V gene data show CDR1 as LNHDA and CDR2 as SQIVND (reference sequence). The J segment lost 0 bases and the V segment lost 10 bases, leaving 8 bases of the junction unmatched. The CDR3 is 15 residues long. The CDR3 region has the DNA TGTGCCATTCGGATGGGGGGGACGAACACCGGGGAGCTGTTTTTT. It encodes CAIRMGGTNTGELFF.